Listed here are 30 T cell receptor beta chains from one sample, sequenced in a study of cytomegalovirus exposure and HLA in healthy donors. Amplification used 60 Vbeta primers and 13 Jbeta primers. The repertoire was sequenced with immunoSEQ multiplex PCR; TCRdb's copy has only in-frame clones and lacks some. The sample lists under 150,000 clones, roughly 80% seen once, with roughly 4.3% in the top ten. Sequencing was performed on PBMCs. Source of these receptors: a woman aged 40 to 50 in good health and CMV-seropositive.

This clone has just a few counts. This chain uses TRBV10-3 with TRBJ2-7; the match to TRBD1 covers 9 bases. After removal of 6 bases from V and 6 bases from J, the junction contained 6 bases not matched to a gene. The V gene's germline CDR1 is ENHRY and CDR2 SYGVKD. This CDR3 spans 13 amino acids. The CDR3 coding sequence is TGTGCCATCAGGCGGGACAGGGAAGGCGAGCAGTACTTC. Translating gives CAIRRDREGEQYF.

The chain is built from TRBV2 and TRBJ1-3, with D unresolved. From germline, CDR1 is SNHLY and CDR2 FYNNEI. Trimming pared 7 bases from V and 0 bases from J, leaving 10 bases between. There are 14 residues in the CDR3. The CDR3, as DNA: TGTGCCAGCATCACAGACTACTCTGGAAACACCATATATTTT. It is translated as CASITDYSGNTIYF.

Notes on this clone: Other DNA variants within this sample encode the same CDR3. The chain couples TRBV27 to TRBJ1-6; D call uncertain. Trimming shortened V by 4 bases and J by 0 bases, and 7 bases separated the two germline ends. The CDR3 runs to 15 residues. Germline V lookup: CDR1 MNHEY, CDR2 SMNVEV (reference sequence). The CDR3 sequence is CASSSDISYNSPLHF. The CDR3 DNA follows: TGTGCCAGCAGTTCCGACATCTCCTATAATTCACCCCTCCACTTT.

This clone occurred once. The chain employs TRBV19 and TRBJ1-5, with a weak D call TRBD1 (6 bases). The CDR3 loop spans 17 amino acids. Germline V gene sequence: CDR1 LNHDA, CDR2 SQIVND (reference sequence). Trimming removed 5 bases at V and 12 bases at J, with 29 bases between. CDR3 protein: CASSDLLPGHRVLGQHF. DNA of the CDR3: TGTGCCAGTAGTGATCTGCTTCCGGGACACCGGGTTCTAGGCCAGCATTTT.

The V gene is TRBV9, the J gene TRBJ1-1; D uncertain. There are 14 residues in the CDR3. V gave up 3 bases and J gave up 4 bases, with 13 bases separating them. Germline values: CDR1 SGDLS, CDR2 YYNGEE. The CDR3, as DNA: TGTGCCAGCAGCGGAAGGGTGGAGGGCACTGAAGCTTTCTTT. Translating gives CASSGRVEGTEAFF.

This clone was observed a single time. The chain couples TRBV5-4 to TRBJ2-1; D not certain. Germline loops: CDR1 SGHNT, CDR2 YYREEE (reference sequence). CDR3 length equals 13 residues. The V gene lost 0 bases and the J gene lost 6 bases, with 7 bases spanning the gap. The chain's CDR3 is CASSLEQFNEQFF. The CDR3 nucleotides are TGTGCCAGCAGCTTGGAACAGTTCAATGAGCAGTTCTTC.

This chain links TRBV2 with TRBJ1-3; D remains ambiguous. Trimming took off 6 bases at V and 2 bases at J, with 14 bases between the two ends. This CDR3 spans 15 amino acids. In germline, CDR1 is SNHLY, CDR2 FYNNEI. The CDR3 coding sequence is TGTGCCAGCAGGGACGGGGTAGCGGCTGGAAACACCATATATTTT. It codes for CASRDGVAAGNTIYF.

The CDR3 DNA follows: TGTGCCAGCAGTTTATCGTACCGGGAGACAGAGCAGCATTTT. This sequence encodes CASSLSYRETEQHF. V is TRBV27 and J is TRBJ1-5; weak D call: TRBD1 (5 bases). The germline V gene has CDR1 MNHEY and CDR2 SMNVEV (reference sequence). This CDR3 comprises 14 residues. The V end lost 0 bases, the J end lost 13 bases, and 16 bases lay between the germline ends.

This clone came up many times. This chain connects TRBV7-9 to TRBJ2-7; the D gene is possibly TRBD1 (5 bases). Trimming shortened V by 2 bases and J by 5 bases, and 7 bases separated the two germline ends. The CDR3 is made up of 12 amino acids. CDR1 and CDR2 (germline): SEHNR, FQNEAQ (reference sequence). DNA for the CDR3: TGTGCCAGCAGCTTATCAGGGAACGAGCAGTACTTC. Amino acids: CASSLSGNEQYF.

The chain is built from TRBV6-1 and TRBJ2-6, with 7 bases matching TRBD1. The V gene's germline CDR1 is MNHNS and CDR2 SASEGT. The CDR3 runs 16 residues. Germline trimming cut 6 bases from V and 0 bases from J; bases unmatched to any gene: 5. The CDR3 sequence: CASRESGGSGANVLTF. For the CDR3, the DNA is TGTGCCAGCAGGGAATCAGGGGGCTCTGGGGCCAACGTCCTGACTTTC.

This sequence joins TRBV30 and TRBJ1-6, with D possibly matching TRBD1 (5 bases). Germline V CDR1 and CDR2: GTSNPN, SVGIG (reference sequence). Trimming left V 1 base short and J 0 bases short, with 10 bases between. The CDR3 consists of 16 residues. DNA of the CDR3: TGTGCCTGGAGTGCTCCAGACAGCTCCTATAATTCACCCCTCCACTTT. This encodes CAWSAPDSSYNSPLHF.

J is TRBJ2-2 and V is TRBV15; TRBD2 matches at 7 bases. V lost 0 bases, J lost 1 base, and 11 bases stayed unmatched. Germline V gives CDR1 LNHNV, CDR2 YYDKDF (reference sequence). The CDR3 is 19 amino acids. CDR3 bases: TGTGCCACCAGCAGAGATTTTTTGGGCGGGAGCGGGAACACCGGGGAGCTGTTTTTT. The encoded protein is CATSRDFLGGSGNTGELFF.

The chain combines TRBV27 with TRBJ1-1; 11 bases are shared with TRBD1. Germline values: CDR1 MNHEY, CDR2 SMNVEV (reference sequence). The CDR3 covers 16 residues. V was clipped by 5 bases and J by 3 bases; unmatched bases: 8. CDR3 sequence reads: CASSQQKGQGDTEAFF. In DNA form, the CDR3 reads TGTGCCAGCAGTCAACAGAAGGGACAGGGGGACACTGAAGCTTTCTTT.

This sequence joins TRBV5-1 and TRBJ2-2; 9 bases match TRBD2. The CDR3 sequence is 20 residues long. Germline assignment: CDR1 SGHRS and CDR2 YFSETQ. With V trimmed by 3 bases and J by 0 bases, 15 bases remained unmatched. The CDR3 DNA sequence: TGCGCCAGCAGCTCACACAGGAAAACCCGGACTAGCGCGAACACCGGGGAGCTGTTTTTT. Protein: CASSSHRKTRTSANTGELFF.

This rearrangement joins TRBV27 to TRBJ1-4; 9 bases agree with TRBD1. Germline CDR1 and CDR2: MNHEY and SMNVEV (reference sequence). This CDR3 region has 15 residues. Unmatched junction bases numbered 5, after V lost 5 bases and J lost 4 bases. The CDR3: CASSPGQGFNEKLFF. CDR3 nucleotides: TGTGCCAGCAGTCCCGGACAGGGGTTTAATGAAAAACTGTTTTTT.

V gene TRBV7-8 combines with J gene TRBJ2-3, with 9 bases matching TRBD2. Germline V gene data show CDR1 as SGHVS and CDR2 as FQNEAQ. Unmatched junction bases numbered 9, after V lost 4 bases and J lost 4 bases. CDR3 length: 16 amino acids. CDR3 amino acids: CASSSGPGGGADTQYF. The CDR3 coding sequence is TGTGCCAGCAGCTCTGGGCCGGGCGGGGGGGCAGATACGCAGTATTTT. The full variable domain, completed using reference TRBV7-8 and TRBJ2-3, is GAGVSQSPRYKVAKRGQDVALRCDPISGHVSLFWYQQALGQGPEFLTYFQNEAQLDKSGLPSDRFFAERPEGSVSTLKIQRTQQEDSAVYLCASSSGPGGGADTQYFGPGTRLTVL.

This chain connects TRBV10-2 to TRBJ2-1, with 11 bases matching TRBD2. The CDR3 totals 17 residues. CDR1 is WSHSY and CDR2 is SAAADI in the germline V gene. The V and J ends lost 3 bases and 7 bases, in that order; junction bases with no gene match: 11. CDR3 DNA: TGCGCCAGCAGTGAAGGTAGCGGGGGGGCCGGTGGTAATGAGCAGTTCTTC. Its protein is CASSEGSGGAGGNEQFF.

The CDR3 is CASRPKLAWGNEQYF. The CDR3 nucleotides are TGTGCCAGCAGACCGAAACTAGCGTGGGGGAACGAGCAGTACTTC. This chain links TRBV7-6 with TRBJ2-7; 7 bases are a match to TRBD2. The trim removed 6 bases at V and 5 bases at J, leaving 13 bases unmatched. Germline CDR1 and CDR2: SGHVS and FNYEAQ. The CDR3 is 15 amino acids.

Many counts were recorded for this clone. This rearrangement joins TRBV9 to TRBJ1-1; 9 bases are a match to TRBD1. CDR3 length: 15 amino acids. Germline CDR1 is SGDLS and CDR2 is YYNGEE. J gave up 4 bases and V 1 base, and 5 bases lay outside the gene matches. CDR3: CASSVTGGGGTEAFF. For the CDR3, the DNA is TGTGCCAGCAGCGTAACAGGGGGCGGAGGCACTGAAGCTTTCTTT.

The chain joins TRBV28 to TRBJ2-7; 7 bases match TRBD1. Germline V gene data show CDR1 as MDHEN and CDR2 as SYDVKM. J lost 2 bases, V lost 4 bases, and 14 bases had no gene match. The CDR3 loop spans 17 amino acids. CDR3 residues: CASSSPVSGQPPYEQYF. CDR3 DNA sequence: TGTGCCAGCAGTTCTCCCGTCTCGGGACAGCCACCCTACGAGCAGTACTTC.

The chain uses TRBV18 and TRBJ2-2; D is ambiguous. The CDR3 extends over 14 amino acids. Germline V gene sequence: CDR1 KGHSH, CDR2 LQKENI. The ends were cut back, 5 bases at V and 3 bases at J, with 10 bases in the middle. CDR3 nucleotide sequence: TGTGCCAGCTCAACGCGGAGTGACACCGGGGAGCTGTTTTTT. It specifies CASSTRSDTGELFF.

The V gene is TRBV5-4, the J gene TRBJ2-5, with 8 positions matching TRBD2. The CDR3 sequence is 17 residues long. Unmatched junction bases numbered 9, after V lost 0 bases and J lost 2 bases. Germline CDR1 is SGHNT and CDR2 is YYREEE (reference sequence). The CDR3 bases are TGTGCCAGCAGCTTGGCCGGACGGGAGGGGCATCAAGAGACCCAGTACTTC. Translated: CASSLAGREGHQETQYF.

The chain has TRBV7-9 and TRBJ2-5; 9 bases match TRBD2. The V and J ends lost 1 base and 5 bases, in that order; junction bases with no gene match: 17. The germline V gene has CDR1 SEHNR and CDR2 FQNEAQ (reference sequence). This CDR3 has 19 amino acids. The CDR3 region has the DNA TGTGCCAGCAGCTTAGTGCACGGTGTAGCGGGAGACGCCCAGGAGACCCAGTACTTC. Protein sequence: CASSLVHGVAGDAQETQYF.

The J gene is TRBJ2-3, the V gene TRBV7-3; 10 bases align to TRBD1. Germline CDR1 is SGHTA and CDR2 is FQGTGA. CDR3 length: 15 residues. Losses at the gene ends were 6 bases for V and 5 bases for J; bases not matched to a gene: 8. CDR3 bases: TGTGCCAGCAGTCATGACAGGGGGCGGGAAGATACGCAGTATTTT. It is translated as CASSHDRGREDTQYF.

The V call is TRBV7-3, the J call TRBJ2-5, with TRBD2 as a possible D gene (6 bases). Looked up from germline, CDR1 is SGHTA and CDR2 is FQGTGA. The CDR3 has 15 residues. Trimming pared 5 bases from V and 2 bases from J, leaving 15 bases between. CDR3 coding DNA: TGTGCCAGCAGCCAAGGGTCGCGGGGACAAGAGACCCAGTACTTC. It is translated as CASSQGSRGQETQYF.

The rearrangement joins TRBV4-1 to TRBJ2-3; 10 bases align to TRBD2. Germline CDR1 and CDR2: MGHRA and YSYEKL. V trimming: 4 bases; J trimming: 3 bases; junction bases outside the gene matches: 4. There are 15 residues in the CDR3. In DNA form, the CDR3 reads TGCGCCAGCAGCCCCCTAGCGGGAGCGACAGATACGCAGTATTTT. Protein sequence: CASSPLAGATDTQYF.

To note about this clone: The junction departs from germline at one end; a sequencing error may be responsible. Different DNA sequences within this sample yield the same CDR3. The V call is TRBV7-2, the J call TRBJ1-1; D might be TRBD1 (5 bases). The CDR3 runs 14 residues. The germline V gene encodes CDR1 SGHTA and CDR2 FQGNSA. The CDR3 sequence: CASSLDRLNTEAFF. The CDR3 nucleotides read TGTGCCAGTAGCTTAGACAGATTGAACACTGAAGCTTTCTTT.

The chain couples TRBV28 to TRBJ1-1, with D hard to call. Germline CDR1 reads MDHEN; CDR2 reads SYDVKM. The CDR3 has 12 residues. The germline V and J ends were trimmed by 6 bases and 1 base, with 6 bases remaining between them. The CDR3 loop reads CASRGRNTEAFF. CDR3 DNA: TGTGCCAGCAGGGGCCGGAACACTGAAGCTTTCTTT.

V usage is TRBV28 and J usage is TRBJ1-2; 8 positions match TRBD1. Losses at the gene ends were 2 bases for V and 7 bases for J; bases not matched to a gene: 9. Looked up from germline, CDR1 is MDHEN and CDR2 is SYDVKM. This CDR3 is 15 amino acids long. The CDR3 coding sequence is TGTGCCAGCAGTTTACCCCCCGGACAGGGCCTTGGCTACACCTTC. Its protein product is CASSLPPGQGLGYTF.

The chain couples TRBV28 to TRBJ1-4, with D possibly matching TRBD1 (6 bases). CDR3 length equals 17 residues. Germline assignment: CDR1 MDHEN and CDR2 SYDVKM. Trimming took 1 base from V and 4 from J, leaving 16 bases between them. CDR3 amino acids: CASSLLGGAVDNEKLFF. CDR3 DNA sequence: TGTGCCAGCAGTTTATTGGGGGGGGCGGTCGATAATGAAAAACTGTTTTTT.